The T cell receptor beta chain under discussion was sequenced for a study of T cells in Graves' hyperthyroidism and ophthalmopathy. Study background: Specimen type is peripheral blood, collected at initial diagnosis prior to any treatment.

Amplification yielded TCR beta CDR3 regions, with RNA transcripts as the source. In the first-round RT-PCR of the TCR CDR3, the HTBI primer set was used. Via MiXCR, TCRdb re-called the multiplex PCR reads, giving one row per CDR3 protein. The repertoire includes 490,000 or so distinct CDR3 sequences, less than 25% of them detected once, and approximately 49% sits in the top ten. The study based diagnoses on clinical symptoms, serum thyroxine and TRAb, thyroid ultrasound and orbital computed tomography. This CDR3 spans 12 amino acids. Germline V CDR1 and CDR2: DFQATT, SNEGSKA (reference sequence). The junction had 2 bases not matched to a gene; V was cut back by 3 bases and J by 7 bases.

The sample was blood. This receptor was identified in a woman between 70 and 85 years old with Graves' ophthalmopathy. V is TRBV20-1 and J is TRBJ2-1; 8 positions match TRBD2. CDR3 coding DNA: TGCAGTGCTAGCGGGAGGGGAAATGAGCAGTTCTTC. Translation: CSASGRGNEQFF.